This entry lists 16 T cell receptor beta chains sequenced from one sample in a study of T cell responses to AZD1222 COVID-19 vaccine. The data were produced by immunoSEQ multiplex PCR, yet TCRdb's version contains in-frame clones alone and is incomplete. The table includes about 130,000 clones, around 90% detected once. This specimen was peripheral blood, taken on day 0 of AZD1222 vaccination. All receptors derive from an adult in good health.

The CDR3 protein is CASSQGSVGGYEQYF. Written as DNA, the CDR3 is TGCGCCAGCAGCCAGGGCTCTGTGGGAGGCTACGAGCAGTACTTC. The J gene is TRBJ2-7, the V gene TRBV4-3; a weak D match, TRBD2 (6 bases). Trimming left V 3 bases short and J 3 bases short, with 15 bases between. CDR1 is LGHNA and CDR2 is YSLEER in the germline V gene. The CDR3 contains 15 residues.

The genes are TRBV12-3 or TRBV12-4 and TRBJ2-5, with 8 positions matching TRBD2. Trimming took 6 bases from V and 3 from J; bases not matched to a gene: 3. CDR3 size: 13 residues. The CDR3 region is CASSERGKETQYF. The CDR3 DNA sequence: TGTGCCAGCAGCGAGCGGGGGAAAGAGACCCAGTACTTC.

Only a few counts were recorded for this clone. V usage is TRBV19 and J usage is TRBJ1-1; no clear D gene. Germline V gene data show CDR1 as LNHDA and CDR2 as SQIVND (reference sequence). V dropped 7 bases and J dropped 2 bases, with 8 bases sitting between them. The length of the CDR3 is 12 residues. The CDR3 DNA follows: TGTGCCAGTATCGGAGATAACACTGAAGCTTTCTTT. Protein: CASIGDNTEAFF.

The chain recombines TRBV3-1 (or the pseudogene TRBV3-2) with TRBJ2-1; 7 nucleotides align to TRBD2. Germline CDR1 and CDR2: LGHDT and YNNKEL (reference sequence). V dropped 4 bases and J dropped 7; count of bases not matched to a gene: 13. The CDR3 length is 16 residues. This CDR3 is CASSPFLGGSTNEQFF. CDR3 DNA: TGTGCCAGCAGCCCCTTCCTTGGCGGGAGTACGAATGAGCAGTTCTTC.

This chain uses TRBV3-1 (or the pseudogene TRBV3-2) with TRBJ1-3; TRBD1 is a possible D gene (6 bases). The CDR3 contains 19 residues. Germline V lookup: CDR1 LGHDT, CDR2 YNNKEL (reference sequence). Deletions cut 2 bases from V and 0 bases from J, with 20 bases between. The CDR3 sequence is CASSQSLGGAGASGNTIYF. For the CDR3, the DNA is TGTGCCAGCAGCCAATCTTTGGGGGGGGCAGGGGCCTCTGGAAACACCATATATTTT.

The DNA of the CDR3 is TGTGCCAGCAGTTACGATCGGATGGGGGGAACTGAAGCTTTCTTT. It is translated as CASSYDRMGGTEAFF. This chain uses TRBV6-2 or TRBV6-3 with TRBJ1-1, with a possible D match to TRBD1 (5 bases). This CDR3 is built from 15 residues. Germline V CDR1 and CDR2: MNHEY, SVGEGT. Trimming took off 2 bases at V and 5 bases at J, with 15 bases between the two ends.

The genes are TRBV7-8 and TRBJ2-7; the match to TRBD2 covers 8 bases. Germline CDR1 reads SGHVS; CDR2 reads FQNEAQ. The junction had 6 bases not matched to a gene; V was cut back by 2 bases and J by 0 bases. The CDR3 contains 16 residues. This CDR3 is CASSLFSGSSSYEQYF. The CDR3 coding sequence is TGTGCCAGCAGCTTATTCAGCGGGAGTAGCTCCTACGAGCAGTACTTC.

The chain recombines TRBV3-1 (or the pseudogene TRBV3-2) with TRBJ2-7; either TRBD1 or TRBD2 may fit D (5 bases each). CDR1 is LGHDT, CDR2 YNNKEL, per germline (reference sequence). V was shortened by 4 bases and J by 2 bases, with 18 bases between the two germline ends. There are 16 residues in the CDR3. For the CDR3, the DNA is TGTGCCAGCAGCCTGGGGGTCTCCTCGATCCCCTACGAGCAGTACTTC. Translated, it gives CASSLGVSSIPYEQYF.

This chain uses TRBV27 with TRBJ1-5; 11 nucleotides agree with TRBD1. With 6 bases clipped from V and 3 bases from J, the junction kept 4 bases outside the gene matches. The CDR3 length is 15 residues. In germline, CDR1 is MNHEY, CDR2 SMNVEV (reference sequence). CDR3 loop: CASSGQGANNQPQHF. The DNA of the CDR3 is TGTGCCAGCAGCGGACAGGGGGCGAACAATCAGCCCCAGCATTTT.

The J gene is TRBJ1-5, the V gene TRBV19, with a tentative D call TRBD1 (6 bases). Trimming took 9 bases from V and 6 from J, leaving 18 bases between them. The germline V gene has CDR1 LNHDA and CDR2 SQIVND (reference sequence). The CDR3 covers 14 residues. The DNA of the CDR3 is TGTGCCAGCCACAGGGCGGGGTTTGGTCAGCCCCAGCATTTT. Amino acid sequence: CASHRAGFGQPQHF. Full variable domain (rest looked up from reference TRBV19 and TRBJ1-5): DGGITQSPKYLFRKEGQNVTLSCEQNLNHDAMYWYRQDPGQGLRLIYYSQIVNDFQKGDIAEGYSVSREKKESFPLTVTSAQKNPTAFYLCASHRAGFGQPQHFGDGTRLSIL.

For the CDR3, the DNA is TGTGCCAGCAGCTCCGGGACTAGCGGGAGTTGGAGAGACTCCTACAATGAGCAGTTCTTC. Amino acid sequence: CASSSGTSGSWRDSYNEQFF. The V gene is TRBV5-4, the J gene TRBJ2-1, with 14 bases aligning to TRBD2. Germline V gives CDR1 SGHNT, CDR2 YYREEE (reference sequence). J gave up 0 bases and V 3 bases, and 11 bases lay outside the gene matches. CDR3 length: 20 amino acids. Full variable domain (missing parts from reference TRBV5-4 and TRBJ2-1): ETGVTQSPTHLIKTRGQQVTLRCSSQSGHNTVSWYQQALGQGPQFIFQYYREEENGRGNFPPRFSGLQFPNYSSELNVNALELDDSALYLCASSSGTSGSWRDSYNEQFFGPGTRLTVL.

The V gene is TRBV30, the J gene TRBJ2-3; D is uncertain. This CDR3 is built from 13 residues. Germline-derived CDR1 and CDR2 are GTSNPN and SVGIG (reference sequence). The germline V and J ends were trimmed by 2 bases and 5 bases, with 11 bases remaining between them. This chain's CDR3 is CAWSSRTKDTQYF. The CDR3 nucleotides are TGTGCCTGGAGTTCCCGGACGAAAGATACGCAGTATTTT. The full variable domain, completed using reference TRBV30 and TRBJ2-3, is SQTIHQWPATLVQPVGSPLSLECTVEGTSNPNLYWYRQAAGRGLQLLFYSVGIGQISSEVPQNLSASRPQDRQFILSSKKLLLSDSGFYLCAWSSRTKDTQYFGPGTRLTVL.

The chain combines TRBV6-2 or TRBV6-3 with TRBJ2-7; TRBD2 agrees at 7 bases. The V segment lost 4 bases and the J segment 4 bases; nucleotides outside the gene matches: 13. Germline assignment: CDR1 MNHEY and CDR2 SVGEGT. CDR3 length equals 16 residues. This CDR3 is CASSSHWEGTGYEQYF. The CDR3 nucleotides are TGTGCCAGCAGTTCCCACTGGGAGGGAACGGGATACGAGCAGTACTTC.

The V gene is TRBV20-1, the J gene TRBJ1-1; D remains unclear. Looked up from germline, CDR1 is DFQATT and CDR2 is SNEGSKA (reference sequence). The CDR3 runs 12 residues. V lost 3 bases and J lost 4, with 9 bases in between. The CDR3 sequence is CSASPLRTEAFF. The CDR3, as DNA: TGCAGTGCTAGTCCCCTACGCACTGAAGCTTTCTTT.

The V gene is TRBV24-1, the J gene TRBJ2-1; 8 nucleotides line up with TRBD2. The germline gives CDR1 KGHDR, CDR2 SFDVKD. This CDR3 has 13 amino acids. V shed 5 bases, J shed 7 bases, and the junction held 3 bases outside the gene matches. The CDR3 coding sequence is TGTGCCACCAGTGGAGCGGGAGTTAATGAGCAGTTCTTC. Translation gives CATSGAGVNEQFF.

The V gene is TRBV6-6, the J gene TRBJ2-5; 8 bases map to TRBD2. Germline V CDR1 and CDR2: MNHNY, SVGAGI (reference sequence). The V gene end was trimmed by 4 bases and the J gene end by 5 bases; junction bases not matched to a gene: 3. The CDR3 consists of 13 residues. CDR3 in amino acids: CASSWTSWETQYF. In nucleotides, the CDR3 is TGTGCCAGCAGTTGGACTAGCTGGGAGACCCAGTACTTC.